This TCR beta chain was observed in a study of CD8+CD57+ T cells in acquired aplastic anemia. Study summary: Sorted CD4+ and CD8+ cells yielded DNA averaging around 3 ug. The study, taken as a whole, reports: Patients and controls shared roughly 30 CD8+ CDR3 sequences, which appeared highly expressed in patients and within their immunodominant clones. Patients were compared with controls for CD8+ Simpson's diversity, and no significant difference emerged.

Profiling that covered TCR beta VDJ and CDR3 relied on genomic DNA as its template. TCRdb ran MiXCR on the reads and lists one entry per CDR3 protein. The sample lists approximately 200,000 distinct CDR3 sequences; 40% to 60% were seen once. This clonotype was counted at least ten times. Its antigen is not identified. Only patients with CD8+CD57+ cell expansion on flow cytometry were chosen for sequencing. Patients had received no therapy at the time of blood sampling. V was clipped by 4 bases and J by 2 bases, with 8 bases between them. The CDR3 is 13 amino acids. Looked up from germline, CDR1 is LNHDA and CDR2 is SQIVND (reference sequence).

This chain joins TRBV19 and TRBJ2-5; D gene uncertain. The receptor's source is a human donor with aplastic anemia. Sequenced material: sorted CD4+, CD8+, or CD8+CD57+ T cells (not recorded which) from PBMCs. In nucleotides, the CDR3 is TGTGCCAGTAGTAGAGAGCCGCAAGAGACCCAGTACTTC. Its protein product is CASSREPQETQYF.